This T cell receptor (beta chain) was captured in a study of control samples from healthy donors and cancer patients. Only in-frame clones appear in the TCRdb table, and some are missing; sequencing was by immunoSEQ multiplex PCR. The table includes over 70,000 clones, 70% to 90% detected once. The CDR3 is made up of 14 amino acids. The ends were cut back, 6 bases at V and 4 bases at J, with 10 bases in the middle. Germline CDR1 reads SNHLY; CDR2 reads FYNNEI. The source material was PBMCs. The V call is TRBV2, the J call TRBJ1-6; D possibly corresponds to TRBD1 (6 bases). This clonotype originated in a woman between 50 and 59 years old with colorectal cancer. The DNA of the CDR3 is TGTGCCAGCAGCGGACAGCTATATAATTCACCCCTCCACTTT. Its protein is CASSGQLYNSPLHF.